The clone carrying this TCR beta chain was detected ten times or more. Its specificity is not known. It may be a read error: a sequence one base away is much more abundant. These data come from a study of breast tumors, draining lymph nodes, adjacent tissues. Broader study findings: Luminal-like breast cancer showed significantly greater tumor-nontumor repertoire similarity than basal-like breast cancer did. Compared with lymph nodes, tumors were less diverse; compared with nontumor tissue, more.

A single record per CDR3 protein comes from TCRdb applying MiXCR to the multiplex PCR reads. The table has tens of thousands of distinct CDR3 sequences, roughly 55% seen once. Germline CDR1 reads SGHTS; CDR2 reads YDEGEE. V lost 4 bases and J lost 0, with 13 bases in between. The CDR3 covers 15 residues. This sequence joins TRBV5-8 and TRBJ1-2; the D gene is possibly TRBD1 (6 bases). The sequence derives from a female donor with breast cancer. Some clones in this sample may be carry-over from other donors' samples. Sequencing was performed on breast tumor tissue. CDR3 residues: CASSGRDTPNYGYTF. Here the CDR3 DNA reads TGTGCCAGCAGCGGGCGGGACACACCTAACTATGGCTACACCTTC.